These 32 T cell receptor beta chains were sequenced from one sample in a study of cytomegalovirus exposure and HLA in healthy donors. The PCR ran on 60 Vbeta and 13 Jbeta primers. Here immunoSEQ multiplex PCR was the method, and the copy in TCRdb shows in-frame clones only, minus some. The sample lists more than 100,000 clones, 65% to 80% occurring once. What was sequenced was PBMCs. Source of these receptors: a man aged 55 to 69 in good health and CMV-seropositive.

Regarding this clone: The junction and the germline gene differ at one end; a read error may be behind it. DNA for the CDR3: TGCGCCAGCAGCCAGGGGACAGGGGCTTCTAACTATGGCTACACCTTC. This encodes CASSQGTGASNYGYTF. The V and J genes are TRBV13 and TRBJ1-2; 10 nucleotides match TRBD1. The germline V gene has CDR1 PRHDT and CDR2 FYEKMQ (reference sequence). The CDR3 spans 16 residues. The full variable domain, in which reference TRBV13 and TRBJ1-2 provide the parts outside the CDR3, is AAGVIQSPRHLIKEKRETATLKCYPIPRHDTVYWYQQGPGQDPQFLISFYEKMQSDKGSIPDRFSAQQFSDYHSELNMSSLELGDSALYFCASSQGTGASNYGYTFGSGTRLTVV.

This chain uses TRBV5-1 with TRBJ2-7, with 9 nucleotides matching TRBD2. J gave up 6 bases and V 4 bases, and 17 bases lay outside the gene matches. The CDR3 is made up of 17 amino acids. Germline V CDR1 and CDR2: SGHRS, YFSETQ. CDR3 DNA: TGCGCCAGCAGCCCTCGGGCTAGCGGGACATACCTACTCGAGCAGTACTTC. Protein product: CASSPRASGTYLLEQYF.

This rearrangement joins TRBV11-3 to TRBJ2-7, with 8 bases matching TRBD1. CDR3 size: 13 residues. V gave up 5 bases and J gave up 3 bases; unmatched junction bases: 3. CDR1 is SGHNT and CDR2 is YENEEA in the germline V gene. CDR3 loop: CASSPGQDYEQYF. In DNA, the CDR3 is TGTGCCAGCAGCCCGGGACAGGACTACGAGCAGTACTTC.

The sample holds one count of this clone. The chain joins TRBV7-8 to TRBJ1-5; 8 bases align to TRBD1. With 6 bases clipped from V and 0 bases from J, the junction kept 10 bases outside the gene matches. The CDR3 loop spans 17 amino acids. Germline V CDR1 and CDR2: SGHVS, FQNEAQ. As DNA, the CDR3 is TGTGCCAGCAGGAGAACAGGGGGAAAGGATAGCAATCAGCCCCAGCATTTT. It is translated as CASRRTGGKDSNQPQHF.

The chain combines TRBV30 with TRBJ1-2, with 10 nucleotides matching TRBD1. The CDR3 loop spans 14 amino acids. Germline V CDR1 and CDR2: GTSNPN, SVGIG (reference sequence). The V segment lost 2 bases and the J segment 4 bases; nucleotides outside the gene matches: 4. CDR3 coding DNA: TGTGCCTGGAGTTTTAGGACAGGGGGCTATGGCTACACCTTC. Amino acids: CAWSFRTGGYGYTF.

The V call is TRBV5-1, the J call TRBJ2-7, with D perhaps matching TRBD2 (5 bases). V lost 2 bases and J 7 bases, leaving 7 bases between the germline ends. Germline CDR1 reads SGHRS; CDR2 reads YFSETQ. This CDR3 has 11 amino acids. CDR3 in DNA: TGCGCCAGCAGCTTAACGGGAGAGCAGTACTTC. This encodes CASSLTGEQYF.

The chain employs TRBV5-6 and TRBJ2-3, with no clear D. The CDR3 has 14 amino acids. The germline V gene encodes CDR1 SGHDT and CDR2 YYEEEE. Trimming took 0 bases from V and 3 from J, leaving 8 bases between them. The DNA of the CDR3 is TGTGCCAGCAGCTTGGTCGGAGTAACAGATACGCAGTATTTT. This gives the protein CASSLVGVTDTQYF.

The sample holds one count of this clone. V usage is TRBV7-9 and J usage is TRBJ2-1, with 7 bases that match TRBD1. J lost 6 bases, V lost 5 bases, and 10 bases had no gene match. This CDR3 is 15 amino acids long. Germline CDR1 SEHNR, CDR2 FQNEAQ (reference sequence). In DNA form, the CDR3 reads TGTGCCAGCAGCCCTCTGGGACAGCGTAGCAATGAGCAGTTCTTC. Protein sequence: CASSPLGQRSNEQFF.

This chain links TRBV7-2 with TRBJ2-1; 9 nucleotides align to TRBD1. This CDR3 has 15 residues. Germline loops: CDR1 SGHTA, CDR2 FQGNSA. V gave up 3 bases and J gave up 1 base; unmatched junction bases: 1. The CDR3 here is CASSFDRGSYNEQFF. The CDR3, as DNA: TGTGCCAGCAGCTTCGACAGGGGGTCCTACAATGAGCAGTTCTTC.

The V call is TRBV5-4, the J call TRBJ2-3; 7 bases are shared with TRBD1. V trimming: 1 base; J trimming: 4 bases; junction bases outside the gene matches: 9. CDR1 is SGHNT, CDR2 YYREEE, per germline (reference sequence). The CDR3 contains 16 residues. This chain's CDR3 is CASSLRQGYVSDTQYF. CDR3 in DNA: TGTGCCAGCAGCTTGAGACAGGGCTACGTCTCAGATACGCAGTATTTT.

The chain carries TRBV28 and TRBJ2-3, with TRBD2 identical over 8 bases. Germline loops: CDR1 MDHEN, CDR2 SYDVKM. The CDR3 has 16 residues. The junction had 4 bases not matched to a gene; V was cut back by 2 bases and J by 0 bases. The CDR3 here is CASSLTSGTSTDTQYF. For the CDR3, the DNA is TGTGCCAGCAGTTTAACTAGCGGCACTAGCACAGATACGCAGTATTTT.

This rearrangement joins TRBV28 to TRBJ2-2; 10 nucleotides match TRBD1. CDR1 and CDR2 from the germline V gene are MDHEN and SYDVKM. Germline trimming cut 4 bases from V and 5 bases from J; bases unmatched to any gene: 10. This CDR3 spans 17 amino acids. CDR3: CASSSNLDRGRTGELFF. CDR3 bases: TGTGCCAGCAGTTCTAATCTAGACAGGGGGCGTACCGGGGAGCTGTTTTTT.

The chain carries TRBV28 and TRBJ1-4; D may be TRBD1 (6 bases). The CDR3 consists of 15 residues. V was cut by 6 bases and J by 7 bases, with 18 bases left in between. Germline CDR1 is MDHEN and CDR2 is SYDVKM. In DNA form, the CDR3 reads TGTGCCAGCAGCTCTGCGGGGGACAAAAGTGAAAAACTGTTTTTT. Protein sequence: CASSSAGDKSEKLFF.

This chain uses TRBV7-6 with TRBJ2-7; TRBD1 agrees at 9 bases. The V segment lost 2 bases and the J segment 6 bases; nucleotides outside the gene matches: 8. Germline CDR1 and CDR2: SGHVS and FNYEAQ. The CDR3 loop spans 15 amino acids. In DNA form, the CDR3 reads TGTGCCAGCAGCTTATGGACAGGGGAGTCTTCCGAGCAGTACTTC. Its translation is CASSLWTGESSEQYF.

This clone was seen a few times. The rearrangement uses TRBV15 and TRBJ2-4, with 7 positions matching TRBD1. Germline V gene data show CDR1 as LNHNV and CDR2 as YYDKDF (reference sequence). The CDR3 covers 15 residues. Germline trimming cut 3 bases from V and 6 bases from J; bases unmatched to any gene: 8. Here the CDR3 reads CATSRGRGGTNIQYF. DNA of the CDR3: TGTGCCACCAGCAGGGGAAGAGGGGGCACAAACATTCAGTACTTC.

The rearrangement links TRBV7-3 to TRBJ2-2; unclear D gene. Germline assignment: CDR1 SGHTA and CDR2 FQGTGA. Trimming removed 2 bases at V and 6 bases at J, with 25 bases between. This CDR3 comprises 19 residues. DNA of the CDR3: TGTGCCAGCAGCTTACGAGGTTGGCGCCCGCCGTCTCCACCCGGGGAGCTGTTTTTT. Protein product: CASSLRGWRPPSPPGELFF.

This clone was counted between two and nine times. V gene TRBV10-2 combines with J gene TRBJ2-3; 13 bases agree with TRBD2. This CDR3 is built from 17 residues. Germline CDR1 is WSHSY and CDR2 is SAAADI. J was trimmed by 1 base and V by 4 bases; bases with no gene match: 5. The CDR3 is CASSGRTSGSRTDTQYF. DNA of the CDR3: TGCGCCAGCAGTGGGCGGACTAGCGGGAGTCGCACAGATACGCAGTATTTT.

The chain links TRBV28 to TRBJ2-7, with TRBD2 matching over 8 bases. CDR1 MDHEN and CDR2 SYDVKM come from the germline V gene. The CDR3 is made up of 15 amino acids. V trimming: 2 bases; J trimming: 2 bases; junction bases outside the gene matches: 5. In DNA form, the CDR3 reads TGTGCCAGCAGTTTAAGAACTAGCGGAACCTACGAGCAGTACTTC. Translating gives CASSLRTSGTYEQYF.

This chain connects TRBV5-4 to TRBJ2-2; 9 positions agree with TRBD1. V was clipped by 0 bases and J by 6 bases; unmatched bases: 3. Germline lookup yields CDR1 SGHNT and CDR2 YYREEE (reference sequence). CDR3 length equals 15 residues. The CDR3, as DNA: TGTGCCAGCAGCTTGGTACAGGGGGCATCCGGGGAGCTGTTTTTT. As protein: CASSLVQGASGELFF.

DNA for the CDR3: TGTGCCAGCAGCGCGACAGGAGTTGCGGGGGAGCTGTTTTTT. Protein sequence: CASSATGVAGELFF. The rearrangement uses TRBV7-7 and TRBJ2-2, with D tentatively TRBD1 (6 bases). The CDR3 spans 14 residues. Germline values: CDR1 SSHAT, CDR2 FNYEAQ (reference sequence). Trimming took 5 bases from V and 8 from J, leaving 15 bases between them.

This clone was counted between two and nine times. V gene TRBV6-4 combines with J gene TRBJ2-1; the match to TRBD2 covers 8 bases. This CDR3 has 14 amino acids. With 6 bases clipped from V and 8 bases from J, the junction kept 9 bases outside the gene matches. CDR1 and CDR2 from the germline V gene are MRHNA and SNTAGT. CDR3 sequence reads: CASSAGGNAHEQFF. CDR3 bases: TGTGCCAGCAGCGCGGGGGGAAATGCCCATGAGCAGTTCTTC.

This rearrangement joins TRBV2 to TRBJ1-2; weak D call: TRBD1 (5 bases). Trimming took 3 bases from V and 4 from J, leaving 15 bases between them. Per the germline V gene, CDR1 is SNHLY and CDR2 is FYNNEI. The CDR3 has 15 amino acids. CDR3 bases: TGTGCCAGCAGTGAGGGGCGGACGACTAGCTATGGCTACACCTTC. Amino acids: CASSEGRTTSYGYTF.

V is TRBV7-3 and J is TRBJ2-3; 11 nucleotides align to TRBD2. With 5 bases clipped from V and 5 bases from J, the junction kept 6 bases outside the gene matches. Germline V gene data show CDR1 as SGHTA and CDR2 as FQGTGA. The CDR3 sequence is 15 residues long. For the CDR3, the DNA is TGTGCCAGCAGCGTTCTAGCGGGGGGAGGAGATACGCAGTATTTT. Translated: CASSVLAGGGDTQYF.

This sequence joins TRBV9 and TRBJ2-3; 7 bases line up with TRBD2. This CDR3 has 15 amino acids. Losses at the gene ends were 3 bases for V and 4 bases for J; bases not matched to a gene: 8. Germline V CDR1 and CDR2: SGDLS, YYNGEE. CDR3 region: CASSERGDYSDTQYF. The DNA of the CDR3 is TGTGCCAGCAGCGAGCGAGGGGACTACTCAGATACGCAGTATTTT. Full variable domain (missing parts from reference TRBV9 and TRBJ2-3): DSGVTQTPKHLITATGQRVTLRCSPRSGDLSVYWYQQSLDQGLQFLIQYYNGEERAKGNILERFSAQQFPDLHSELNLSSLELGDSALYFCASSERGDYSDTQYFGPGTRLTVL.

The table lists this clone with a few counts. V is TRBV9 and J is TRBJ2-2; 10 bases fit TRBD2. Losses at the gene ends were 0 bases for V and 4 bases for J; bases not matched to a gene: 6. Germline V gene data show CDR1 as SGDLS and CDR2 as YYNGEE. CDR3 length equals 17 residues. The DNA of the CDR3 is TGTGCCAGCAGCGTAGCTGGAGCGGGGGGGAGCACCGGGGAGCTGTTTTTT. Residues: CASSVAGAGGSTGELFF.

The rearrangement joins TRBV6-1 to TRBJ2-7; 8 bases agree with TRBD1. V trimming: 1 base; J trimming: 0 bases; junction bases outside the gene matches: 2. In germline, CDR1 is MNHNS, CDR2 SASEGT. CDR3 length: 15 residues. In DNA, the CDR3 is TGTGCCAGCAGTGAAGTCGGGACAGGCTCCTACGAGCAGTACTTC. This gives the protein CASSEVGTGSYEQYF.

The chain joins TRBV27 to TRBJ2-7, with TRBD1 identical over 7 bases. CDR1 is MNHEY and CDR2 is SMNVEV in the germline V gene (reference sequence). This CDR3 has 13 amino acids. After removal of 6 bases from V and 2 bases from J, the junction contained 4 bases not matched to a gene. CDR3 sequence reads: CASRPQGAYEQYF. Here the CDR3 DNA reads TGTGCCAGCAGACCCCAGGGGGCCTACGAGCAGTACTTC.

This chain joins TRBV11-2 and TRBJ2-5; TRBD1 aligns across 7 bases. The J call may be faulty, since TRBJ2-7 better matches the DNA end. Germline V gene lookup returns CDR1 SGHAT and CDR2 FQNNGV. The CDR3 length is 16 residues. As DNA, the CDR3 is TGTGCCAGCAGCTTAGATTTAGGGGGCTTAGGGTACGAGCAGTACTTC. Translating gives CASSLDLGGLGYEQYF.

Regarding this clone: Different DNA sequences within this sample yield the same CDR3. The chain employs TRBV25-1 and TRBJ1-2; D may be TRBD1 (6 bases). The CDR3 covers 13 residues. Between the trimmed V and J ends, which lost 6 bases and 2 bases, there was a span of 10 bases. Germline CDR1 MGHDK, CDR2 SYGVNS. The CDR3: CASRQGRNYGYTF. In DNA, the CDR3 is TGTGCCAGCAGACAGGGTAGGAACTATGGCTACACCTTC.

The genes are TRBV5-6 and TRBJ2-5, with unresolved D. The assigned J gene may be wrong: the sequence end matches TRBJ2-7 better. This CDR3 contains 11 residues. Germline-derived CDR1 and CDR2 are SGHDT and YYEEEE. The CDR3 spells CASGLPYEQYF. CDR3 DNA: TGTGCCAGTGGTCTGCCCTACGAGCAGTACTTC.

The rearrangement joins TRBV5-1 to TRBJ1-5, with D unclear. The V gene lost 4 bases and the J gene lost 3 bases, with 8 bases spanning the gap. CDR1 and CDR2 (germline): SGHRS, YFSETQ. The CDR3 contains 13 residues. The CDR3 protein is CASSPHYNQPQHF. The CDR3 DNA reads as TGCGCCAGCAGCCCACACTACAATCAGCCCCAGCATTTT. Full variable domain (rest looked up from reference TRBV5-1 and TRBJ1-5): KAGVTQTPRYLIKTRGQQVTLSCSPISGHRSVSWYQQTPGQGLQFLFEYFSETQRNKGNFPGRFSGRQFSNSRSEMNVSTLELGDSALYLCASSPHYNQPQHFGDGTRLSIL.

The chain carries TRBV19 and TRBJ1-1; perhaps TRBD1 as D (5 bases). The V end was cut by 5 bases, the J end by 0 bases, with 10 bases between. CDR3 length equals 14 residues. Germline values: CDR1 LNHDA, CDR2 SQIVND (reference sequence). CDR3 in amino acids: CASSQQAMNTEAFF. CDR3 DNA sequence: TGTGCCAGTAGTCAACAGGCCATGAACACTGAAGCTTTCTTT.